A selection of T cell receptor beta chains follows, all from one sample in a study of T cells in Graves' hyperthyroidism and ophthalmopathy. TCRdb re-called the multiplex PCR reads through MiXCR, storing one row per CDR3 protein. Of roughly 660,000 distinct CDR3 sequences listed, 17% are singletons. The sample taken for sequencing was blood. The receptor set was obtained from a man aged 50-60 years with Graves' hyperthyroidism. Each CDR3 is given with its conserved first and last residue. D genes are given only for firm matches. Clone size, where shown, is once, few, many, or a class for clones that have expanded.

d_call | j_call | v_call | clone_size | cdr3_aa | cdr3_nt
. | TRBJ2-1 | TRBV10-3 | few | CAISEPLFEQFF | TGTGCCATCAGTGAGCCGCTTTTCGAGCAGTTCTTC
TRBD1 | TRBJ2-2 | TRBV24-1 | many | CATRPSGQETNTGELFF | TGTGCCACCAGACCCTCCGGACAGGAAACGAACACCGGGGAGCTGTTTTTT
. | TRBJ2-1 | TRBV7-2 | . | CASSLTPTVSYNEQFF | TGTGCCAGCAGCTTAACCCCAACAGTCTCCTACAATGAGCAGTTCTTC
TRBD2 | TRBJ2-3 | TRBV12-3/TRBV12-4 | few | CASSLGWTSGSTDTQYF | TGTGCCAGCAGTTTAGGGTGGACTAGCGGGAGCACAGATACGCAGTATTTT
. | TRBJ2-2 | TRBV28 | many | CASSSPFGGGNTGELFF | TGTGCCAGCAGTTCCCCTTTTGGAGGGGGCAACACCGGGGAGCTGTTTTTT
TRBD1 | TRBJ2-1 | TRBV9 | few | CASSEGASRLNEQFF | TGTGCCAGCAGCGAGGGGGCTAGCAGGCTCAATGAGCAGTTCTTC
. | TRBJ1-5 | TRBV7-2 | many | CASSLLNGNQPQHF | TGTGCCAGCAGCTTACTCAACGGCAATCAGCCCCAGCATTTT
. | TRBJ1-5 | TRBV10-3 | many | CAIGWGNQPQHF | TGTGCCATCGGTTGGGGGAATCAGCCCCAGCATTTT
TRBD2 | TRBJ2-5 | TRBV12-3/TRBV12-4 | many | CASSPGTSGRTGETQYF | TGTGCCAGCAGTCCCGGGACTAGCGGGAGGACTGGGGAGACCCAGTACTTC
TRBD2 | TRBJ2-1 | TRBV2 | . | CASSEPRLAPTNEQFF | TGTGCCAGCAGTGAACCGAGACTAGCTCCCACCAATGAGCAGTTCTTC
TRBD2 | TRBJ2-3 | TRBV5-1 | . | CASSLRGLAGVYTDTQYF | TGCGCCAGCAGCTTACGCGGACTAGCGGGAGTATACACAGATACGCAGTATTTT
TRBD2 | TRBJ2-1 | TRBV6-6 | . | CASSYSSLAGNEQFF | TGTGCCAGCAGTTACTCGAGTCTAGCGGGAAATGAGCAGTTCTTC
TRBD2 | TRBJ2-5 | TRBV6-5 | few | CASSSGTSGKTQYF | TGTGCCAGCAGTTCTGGGACTAGCGGGAAGACCCAGTACTTC
. | TRBJ1-5 | TRBV12-3/TRBV12-4 | many | CASRLWAQPQHF | TGTGCCAGCCGACTATGGGCCCAGCCCCAGCATTTT
TRBD2 | TRBJ2-2 | TRBV12-3/TRBV12-4 | few | CASRPDVGRRNTGELFF | TGTGCCAGCAGACCTGATGTCGGGAGGCGAAACACCGGGGAGCTGTTTTTT
. | TRBJ2-7 | TRBV5-5 | few | CASSPLTVGSYEQYF | TGTGCCAGCAGCCCCTTAACCGTCGGCTCCTACGAGCAGTACTTC
TRBD1 | TRBJ2-1 | TRBV6-5 | . | CASSYSIGTGVYNEQFF | TGTGCCAGCAGTTACTCGATAGGGACAGGGGTTTACAATGAGCAGTTCTTC
. | TRBJ1-1 | TRBV3-1 | many | CASSLSQLGDATEAFF | TGTGCCAGCAGCCTCTCTCAACTCGGGGATGCCACTGAAGCTTTCTTT
TRBD1 | TRBJ2-3 | TRBV2 | many | CASRSGGARDTQYF | TGTGCCAGCAGGTCAGGGGGCGCGAGAGATACGCAGTATTTT
. | TRBJ2-1 | TRBV11-2 | . | CASSLHSYNEQFF | TGTGCCAGCAGCTTACACTCCTACAATGAGCAGTTCTTC
TRBD1 | TRBJ2-1 | TRBV7-3 | many | CASSLRQGAPNEQFF | TGTGCCAGCAGCTTAAGGCAGGGGGCGCCCAATGAGCAGTTCTTC
TRBD2 | TRBJ2-5 | TRBV10-3 | . | CAISVTSGKQTQYF | TGTGCCATCAGTGTGACTAGCGGGAAACAGACCCAGTACTTC
. | TRBJ2-3 | TRBV11-2 | many | CASSLVGKPDTQYF | TGTGCCAGCAGCTTAGTTGGGAAGCCAGATACGCAGTATTTT
. | TRBJ1-3 | TRBV9 | . | CASSVDASSGNTIYF | TGTGCCAGCAGCGTAGATGCCTCCTCTGGAAACACCATATATTTT
TRBD1 | TRBJ1-6 | TRBV12-3/TRBV12-4 | many | CASRDPRTGESSPLHF | TGTGCCAGCAGGGACCCTCGGACAGGGGAAAGTTCACCCCTCCACTTT
. | TRBJ2-3 | TRBV11-2 | many | CASSRNRAPDTQYF | TGTGCCAGCAGCCGGAACCGGGCGCCAGATACGCAGTATTTT
TRBD2 | TRBJ2-2 | TRBV2 | many | CASRGTSGLNTGELFF | TGTGCCAGCAGAGGCACTAGCGGACTGAACACCGGGGAGCTGTTTTTT
TRBD1 | TRBJ2-3 | TRBV5-1 | few | CASVRTGYTDTQYF | TGCGCCAGCGTAAGGACAGGGTACACAGATACGCAGTATTTT
TRBD2 | TRBJ2-3 | TRBV12-3/TRBV12-4 | many | CASSLSLAGRRADTQYF | TGTGCCAGCAGTTTATCACTAGCGGGTAGAAGGGCAGATACGCAGTATTTT